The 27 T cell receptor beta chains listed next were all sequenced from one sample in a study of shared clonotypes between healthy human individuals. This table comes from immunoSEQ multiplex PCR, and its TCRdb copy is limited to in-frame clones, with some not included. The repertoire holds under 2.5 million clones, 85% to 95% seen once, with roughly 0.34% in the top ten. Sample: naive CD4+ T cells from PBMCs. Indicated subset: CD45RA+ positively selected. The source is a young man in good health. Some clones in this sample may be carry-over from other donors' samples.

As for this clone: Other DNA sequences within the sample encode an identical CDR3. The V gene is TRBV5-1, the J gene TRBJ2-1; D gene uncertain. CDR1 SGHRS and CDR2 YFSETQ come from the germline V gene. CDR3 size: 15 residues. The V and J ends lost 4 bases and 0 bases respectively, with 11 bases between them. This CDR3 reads CASSPVQSSYNEQFF. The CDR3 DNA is TGCGCCAGCAGCCCGGTCCAGAGCTCCTACAATGAGCAGTTCTTC. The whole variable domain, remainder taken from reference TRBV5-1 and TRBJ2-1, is KAGVTQTPRYLIKTRGQQVTLSCSPISGHRSVSWYQQTPGQGLQFLFEYFSETQRNKGNFPGRFSGRQFSNSRSEMNVSTLELGDSALYLCASSPVQSSYNEQFFGPGTRLTVL.

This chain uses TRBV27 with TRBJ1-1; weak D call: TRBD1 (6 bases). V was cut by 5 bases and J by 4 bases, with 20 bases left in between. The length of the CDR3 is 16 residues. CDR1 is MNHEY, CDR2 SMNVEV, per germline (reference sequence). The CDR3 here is CASSRGQTPPGTEAFF. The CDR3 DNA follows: TGTGCCAGCAGTCGCGGACAGACCCCTCCCGGCACTGAAGCTTTCTTT.

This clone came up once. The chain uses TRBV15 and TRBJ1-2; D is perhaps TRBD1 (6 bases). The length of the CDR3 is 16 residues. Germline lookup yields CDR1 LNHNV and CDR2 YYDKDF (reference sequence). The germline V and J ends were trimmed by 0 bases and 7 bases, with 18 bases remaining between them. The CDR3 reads CATSREFGRGAVGYTF. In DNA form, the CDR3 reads TGTGCCACCAGCAGAGAATTCGGTAGGGGGGCAGTTGGCTACACCTTC.

CDR3 coding DNA: TGTGCCAGCAGCTCAACCCCGGGACCTCACTTTTACGAGCAGTACTTC. This translates into CASSSTPGPHFYEQYF. The chain has TRBV7-2 and TRBJ2-7; D may match TRBD1 or TRBD2 (5 bases each). V gave up 4 bases and J gave up 4 bases, with 20 bases separating them. CDR3 length: 16 residues. CDR1 is SGHTA, CDR2 FQGNSA, per germline.

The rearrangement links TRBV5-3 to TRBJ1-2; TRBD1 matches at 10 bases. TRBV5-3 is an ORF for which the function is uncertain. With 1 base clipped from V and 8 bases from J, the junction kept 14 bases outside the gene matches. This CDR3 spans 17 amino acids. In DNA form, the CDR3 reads TGTGCCAGAAGCTTGAATCACGGGACAGGGGAGCTTTTGGGCTACACCTTC. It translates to CARSLNHGTGELLGYTF.

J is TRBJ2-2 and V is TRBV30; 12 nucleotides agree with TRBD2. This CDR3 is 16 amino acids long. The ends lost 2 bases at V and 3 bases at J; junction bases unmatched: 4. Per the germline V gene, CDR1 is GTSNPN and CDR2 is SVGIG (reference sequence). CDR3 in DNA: TGTGCCTGGAGTAGCCTAGCGGGAGGGTACACCGGGGAGCTGTTTTTT. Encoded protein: CAWSSLAGGYTGELFF.

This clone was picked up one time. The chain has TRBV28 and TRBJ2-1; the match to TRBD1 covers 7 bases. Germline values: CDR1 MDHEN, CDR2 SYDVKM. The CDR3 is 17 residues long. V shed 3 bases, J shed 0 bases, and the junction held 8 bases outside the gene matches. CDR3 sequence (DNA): TGTGCCAGCAGTTTCCCCCGGGACAGAGGCTCCTACAATGAGCAGTTCTTC. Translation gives CASSFPRDRGSYNEQFF.

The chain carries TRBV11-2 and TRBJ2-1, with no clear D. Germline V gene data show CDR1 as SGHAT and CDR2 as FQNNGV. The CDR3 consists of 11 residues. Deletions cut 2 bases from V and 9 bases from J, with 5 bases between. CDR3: CASSLLVEQFF. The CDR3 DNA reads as TGTGCCAGCAGCTTATTGGTTGAGCAGTTCTTC.

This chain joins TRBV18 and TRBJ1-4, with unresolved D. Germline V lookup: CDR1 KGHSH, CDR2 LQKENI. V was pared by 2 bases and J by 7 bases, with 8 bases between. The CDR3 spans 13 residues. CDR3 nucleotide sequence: TGTGCCAGCTCACCAGGCGCCGCTGAAAAACTGTTTTTT. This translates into CASSPGAAEKLFF.

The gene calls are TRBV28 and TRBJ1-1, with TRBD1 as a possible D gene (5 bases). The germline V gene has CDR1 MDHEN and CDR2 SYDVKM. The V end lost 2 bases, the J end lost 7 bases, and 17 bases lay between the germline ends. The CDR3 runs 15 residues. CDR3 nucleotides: TGTGCCAGCAGTTTAAACGGGGGACCGAGGGGTGAAGCTTTCTTT. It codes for CASSLNGGPRGEAFF.

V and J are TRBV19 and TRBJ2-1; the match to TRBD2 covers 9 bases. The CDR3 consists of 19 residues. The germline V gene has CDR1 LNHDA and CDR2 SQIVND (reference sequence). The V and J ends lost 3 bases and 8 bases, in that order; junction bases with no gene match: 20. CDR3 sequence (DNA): TGTGCCAGTAGTATTCACCCCACGACTAGCGGATATGCCAGGGATGAGCAGTTCTTC. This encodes CASSIHPTTSGYARDEQFF.

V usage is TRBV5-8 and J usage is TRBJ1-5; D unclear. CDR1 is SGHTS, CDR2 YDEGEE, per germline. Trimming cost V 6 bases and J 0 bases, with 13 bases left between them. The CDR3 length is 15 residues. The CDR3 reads CASTSLSYSNQPQHF. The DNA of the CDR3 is TGTGCCAGCACCTCCCTCAGTTATAGCAATCAGCCCCAGCATTTT.

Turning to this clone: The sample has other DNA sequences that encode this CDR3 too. The CDR3 DNA is TGTGCCAGCAGCGTAGGATTGGATTACTACGAGCAGTACTTC. Translating it yields CASSVGLDYYEQYF. The rearrangement uses TRBV9 and TRBJ2-7; D call uncertain. V was pared by 0 bases and J by 3 bases, with 10 bases between. Germline values: CDR1 SGDLS, CDR2 YYNGEE. The CDR3 contains 14 residues.

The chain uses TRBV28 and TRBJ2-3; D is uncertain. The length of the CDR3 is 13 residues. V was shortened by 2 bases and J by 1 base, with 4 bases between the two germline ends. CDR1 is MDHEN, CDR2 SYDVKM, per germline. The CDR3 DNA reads TGTGCCAGCAGTTTAATCCGCACAGATACGCAGTATTTT. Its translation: CASSLIRTDTQYF.

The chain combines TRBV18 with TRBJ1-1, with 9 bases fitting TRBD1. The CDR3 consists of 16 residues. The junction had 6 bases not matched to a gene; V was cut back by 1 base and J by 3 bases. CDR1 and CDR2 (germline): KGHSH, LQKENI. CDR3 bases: TGTGCCAGCTCACCACGGGGACAGGGAAGCGACACTGAAGCTTTCTTT. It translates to CASSPRGQGSDTEAFF.

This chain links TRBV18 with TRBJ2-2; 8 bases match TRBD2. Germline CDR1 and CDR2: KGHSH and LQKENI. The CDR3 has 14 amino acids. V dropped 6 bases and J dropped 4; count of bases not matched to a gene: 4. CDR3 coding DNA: TGTGCCAGCTCCCTTACTAGCGGCACCGGGGAGCTGTTTTTT. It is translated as CASSLTSGTGELFF. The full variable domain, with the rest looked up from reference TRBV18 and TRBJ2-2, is NAGVMQNPRHLVRRRGQEARLRCSPMKGHSHVYWYRQLPEEGLKFMVYLQKENIIDESGMPKERFSAEFPKEGPSILRIQQVVRGDSAAYFCASSLTSGTGELFFGEGSRLTVL.

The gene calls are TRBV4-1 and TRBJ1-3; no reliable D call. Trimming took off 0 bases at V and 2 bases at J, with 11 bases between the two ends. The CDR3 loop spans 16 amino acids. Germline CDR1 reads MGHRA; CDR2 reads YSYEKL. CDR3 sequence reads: CASSQDPPRPGNTIYF. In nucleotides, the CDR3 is TGCGCCAGCAGCCAAGATCCACCTAGACCTGGAAACACCATATATTTT.

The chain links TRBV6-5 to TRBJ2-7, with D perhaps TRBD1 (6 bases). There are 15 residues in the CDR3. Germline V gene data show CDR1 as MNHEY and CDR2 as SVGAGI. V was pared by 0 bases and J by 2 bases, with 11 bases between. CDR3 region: CASSYSTGPAYEQYF. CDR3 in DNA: TGTGCCAGCAGTTACTCGACAGGACCCGCCTACGAGCAGTACTTC.

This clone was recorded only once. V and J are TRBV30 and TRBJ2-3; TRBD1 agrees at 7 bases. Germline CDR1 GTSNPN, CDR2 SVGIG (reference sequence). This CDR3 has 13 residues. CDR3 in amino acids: CGVSRQGADTQYF. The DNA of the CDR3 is TGTGGAGTTTCCCGACAGGGAGCAGATACGCAGTATTTT.

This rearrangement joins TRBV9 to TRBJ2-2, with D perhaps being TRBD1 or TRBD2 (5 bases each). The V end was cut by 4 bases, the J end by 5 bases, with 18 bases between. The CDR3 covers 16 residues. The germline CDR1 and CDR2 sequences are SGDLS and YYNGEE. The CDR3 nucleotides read TGTGCCAGCAGCCCCATAGGGACCAGACGGACCGGGGAGCTGTTTTTT. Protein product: CASSPIGTRRTGELFF.

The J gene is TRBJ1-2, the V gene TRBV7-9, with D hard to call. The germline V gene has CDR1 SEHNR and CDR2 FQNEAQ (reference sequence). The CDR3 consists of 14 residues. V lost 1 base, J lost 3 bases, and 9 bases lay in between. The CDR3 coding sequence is TGTGCCAGCAGCTTAGTTTGGGGTGACTATGGCTACACCTTC. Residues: CASSLVWGDYGYTF.

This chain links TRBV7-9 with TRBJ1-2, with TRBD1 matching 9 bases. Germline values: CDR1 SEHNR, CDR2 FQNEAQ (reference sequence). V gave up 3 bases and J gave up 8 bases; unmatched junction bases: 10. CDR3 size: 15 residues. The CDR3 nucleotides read TGTGCCAGCAGCTTTGGGACAGGGATTAATGAGGGCTACACCTTC. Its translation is CASSFGTGINEGYTF.

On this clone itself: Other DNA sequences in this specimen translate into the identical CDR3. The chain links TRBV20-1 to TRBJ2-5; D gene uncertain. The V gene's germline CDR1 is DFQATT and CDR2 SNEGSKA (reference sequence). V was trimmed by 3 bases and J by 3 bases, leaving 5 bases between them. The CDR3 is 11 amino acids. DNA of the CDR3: TGCAGTGCTAGGCCGGAAGAGACCCAGTACTTC. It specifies CSARPEETQYF.

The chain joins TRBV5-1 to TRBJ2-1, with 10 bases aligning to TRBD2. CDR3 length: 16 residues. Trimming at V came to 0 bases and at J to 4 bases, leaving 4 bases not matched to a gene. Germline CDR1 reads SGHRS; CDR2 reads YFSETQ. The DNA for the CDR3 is TGCGCCAGCAGCTTGGAACTAGCGGGACGTTACAATGAGCAGTTCTTC. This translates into CASSLELAGRYNEQFF.

DNA of the CDR3: TGTGCCAGCAGTTTATGGGCAAGGGCCCCAGATACGCAGTATTTT. It specifies CASSLWARAPDTQYF. This rearrangement joins TRBV28 to TRBJ2-3; D is uncertain. The V and J ends lost 0 bases and 4 bases respectively, with 11 bases between them. The CDR3 length is 15 residues. Germline lookup yields CDR1 MDHEN and CDR2 SYDVKM.

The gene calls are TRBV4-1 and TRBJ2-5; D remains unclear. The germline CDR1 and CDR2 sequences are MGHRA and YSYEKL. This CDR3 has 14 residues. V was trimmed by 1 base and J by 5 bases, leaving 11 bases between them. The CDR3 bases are TGCGCCAGCAGCCAAGTCCGCCCTGGGGAGACCCAGTACTTC. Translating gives CASSQVRPGETQYF.

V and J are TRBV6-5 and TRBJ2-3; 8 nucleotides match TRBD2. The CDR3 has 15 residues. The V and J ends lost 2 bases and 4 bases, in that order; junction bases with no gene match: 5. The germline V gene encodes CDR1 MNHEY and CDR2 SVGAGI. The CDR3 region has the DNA TGTGCCAGCAGTTACCAAGCGGGAGTCTCAGATACGCAGTATTTT. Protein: CASSYQAGVSDTQYF.